The 31 T cell receptor beta chains below all came from one sample that was sequenced in a study of naive and memory T cell subsets (dated by TCRdb to about 2017). The sample's treatment or condition label, in plain terms: skin biopsy from PPD injection site in Mantoux-positive individual. The study described a robust, sensitive protocol for amplifying, sequencing and analyzing TCRs, using 3' ligation of a UMI-containing oligonucleotide to TCR cDNA. Receptor amplification or capture employed UMI-ligation and nested PCR. TCRdb records Illumina MiSeq as the sequencer. The ligated cDNA was amplified by four rounds of PCR, in which nested alpha and beta constant region primers were used together with the SP2 primer. Clones were called with MiXCR by TCRdb after fastp trimmed the public reads at Q25, and only in-frame beta chains were retained. Every distinct CDR3 protein forms one entry, paired with its most common genes and DNA. Across this sample there are about 24,000 distinct CDR3 sequences, with 5.5% to 7.5% seen only once. 6.2% of the sample is held by the ten biggest clonotypes.

The source was skin, collected from a tuberculin skin test site. These receptors originate from an adult in good health.

The chain has TRBV12-3 or TRBV12-4 and TRBJ1-1; the D is unclear. The CDR3 runs to 15 residues. V was cut by 6 bases and J by 0 bases, with 14 bases left in between. CDR3 nucleotide sequence: TGTGCCAGCAGGCTAACCGGCCTATTGAACACTGAAGCTTTCTTT. Its protein product is CASRLTGLLNTEAFF.

This sequence joins TRBV5-1 and TRBJ1-6; 7 bases are shared with TRBD1. V lost 4 bases, J lost 7 bases, and 8 bases stayed unmatched. The CDR3 is 15 residues long. CDR1 and CDR2 (germline): SGHRS, YFSETQ. CDR3 region: CASSGQARNNSPLHF. The DNA of the CDR3 is TGCGCCAGCAGCGGACAGGCGCGCAACAATTCACCCCTCCACTTT. Supplemented by reference TRBV5-1 and TRBJ1-6, the full variable domain reads KAGVTQTPRYLIKTRGQQVTLSCSPISGHRSVSWYQQTPGQGLQFLFEYFSETQRNKGNFPGRFSGRQFSNSRSEMNVSTLELGDSALYLCASSGQARNNSPLHFGNGTRLTVT.

The J gene is TRBJ2-2, the V gene TRBV5-1, with D possibly TRBD2 on 6 matching bases. V was shortened by 1 base and J by 5 bases, with 18 bases between the two germline ends. The CDR3 is made up of 17 amino acids. Germline CDR1 reads SGHRS; CDR2 reads YFSETQ. CDR3 region: CASSLTSPPGGTGELFF. CDR3 DNA sequence: TGCGCCAGCAGCTTGACTTCCCCGCCTGGAGGGACCGGGGAGCTGTTTTTT. The entire variable domain, with the rest obtained from reference TRBV5-1 and TRBJ2-2, is as follows: KAGVTQTPRYLIKTRGQQVTLSCSPISGHRSVSWYQQTPGQGLQFLFEYFSETQRNKGNFPGRFSGRQFSNSRSEMNVSTLELGDSALYLCASSLTSPPGGTGELFFGEGSRLTVL.

This clonotype showed up just a few times. The rearrangement uses TRBV6-2 or TRBV6-3 and TRBJ2-3; TRBD2 might be the D (8 bases). Trimming stripped 6 bases from V and 2 bases from J, with 33 bases between. From germline, CDR1 is MNHEY and CDR2 SVGEGT. CDR3 size: 21 residues. CDR3 sequence reads: CASSLTGVGGAAGGYTDTQYF. The DNA for the CDR3 is TGTGCCAGCAGCCTTACAGGGGTCGGCGGCGCCGCGGGAGGTTACACAGATACGCAGTATTTT.

This clonotype was recorded a few times. The chain recombines TRBV5-4 with TRBJ1-1, with 7 bases identical to TRBD1. CDR3 size: 13 residues. With V trimmed by 4 bases and J by 11 bases, 11 bases remained unmatched. Germline CDR1 is SGHNT and CDR2 is YYREEE (reference sequence). Here the CDR3 DNA reads TGTGCCAGCAGCACTTGGGACAGCGGGTCGGCTTTCTTT. Amino acids: CASSTWDSGSAFF.

This clonotype was detected many times. This chain uses TRBV12-3 or TRBV12-4 with TRBJ2-1; 8 nucleotides match TRBD2. Trimming removed 1 base from V and 9 bases from J; junction bases left unmatched: 8. This CDR3 has 15 residues. The CDR3 bases are TGTGCCAGCAGTTTAGTCGGGAGGGCCGGGGGTGAGCAGTTCTTC. This codes for CASSLVGRAGGEQFF.

This clonotype was detected ten times or more. The CDR3 DNA follows: TGCAGTGCTAGAGAGGGCGGCAGGGACCACAATGAGCAGTTCTTC. Its protein product is CSAREGGRDHNEQFF. The gene calls are TRBV20-1 and TRBJ2-1, with D perhaps assigned TRBD1 or TRBD2 (5 bases each). V lost 0 bases to trimming and J lost 5 bases, with 14 bases between them. CDR1 DFQATT and CDR2 SNEGSKA come from the germline V gene (reference sequence). The length of the CDR3 is 15 residues.

This clonotype was counted many times. The chain uses TRBV4-1 and TRBJ1-2; maybe TRBD1 (6 bases). The V gene's germline CDR1 is MGHRA and CDR2 YSYEKL. This CDR3 contains 17 residues. Trimming took 5 bases from V and 0 from J, leaving 19 bases between them. CDR3 in amino acids: CASSARTGTHSNYGYTF. The CDR3 DNA reads TGCGCCAGCAGCGCACGAACCGGGACACACTCTAACTATGGCTACACCTTC.

This clonotype was observed at least ten times. The rearrangement joins TRBV27 to TRBJ2-3; D is ambiguous. From germline, CDR1 is MNHEY and CDR2 SMNVEV (reference sequence). CDR3 size: 14 residues. Between the trimmed V and J ends, which lost 5 bases and 1 base, there was a span of 10 bases. CDR3 amino acids: CASSHFPRTDTQYF. CDR3 DNA sequence: TGTGCCAGCAGTCACTTCCCTCGCACAGATACGCAGTATTTT.

V and J are TRBV7-9 and TRBJ1-5; 7 bases line up with TRBD1. V lost 6 bases, J lost 5 bases, and 4 bases stayed unmatched. The germline CDR1 and CDR2 sequences are SEHNR and FQNEAQ (reference sequence). The CDR3 is 13 amino acids. The CDR3 loop reads CASSDREDQPQHF. Written as DNA, the CDR3 is TGTGCCAGCAGTGACAGGGAGGATCAGCCCCAGCATTTT.

The J gene is TRBJ1-2, the V gene TRBV7-9, with TRBD1 matching 7 bases. V dropped 3 bases and J dropped 2; count of bases not matched to a gene: 9. The CDR3 loop spans 16 amino acids. The germline CDR1 and CDR2 sequences are SEHNR and FQNEAQ (reference sequence). The CDR3, as DNA: TGTGCCAGCAGCTTTACGGGTAGGGGGCGGAACTATGGCTACACCTTC. Translation: CASSFTGRGRNYGYTF.

This clonotype showed up many times. The rearrangement links TRBV13 to TRBJ2-7; 9 bases fit TRBD1. The CDR3 covers 15 residues. The junction had 5 bases not matched to a gene; V was cut back by 5 bases and J by 0 bases. Germline CDR1 and CDR2: PRHDT and FYEKMQ (reference sequence). The CDR3: CASSPGQGNSYEQYF. The CDR3 coding sequence is TGTGCCAGCAGCCCGGGACAGGGTAACTCCTACGAGCAGTACTTC. The full variable domain, completed using reference TRBV13 and TRBJ2-7, is AAGVIQSPRHLIKEKRETATLKCYPIPRHDTVYWYQQGPGQDPQFLISFYEKMQSDKGSIPDRFSAQQFSDYHSELNMSSLELGDSALYFCASSPGQGNSYEQYFGPGTRLTVT.

Ten or more counts support this clonotype. This rearrangement joins TRBV20-1 to TRBJ1-1; TRBD1 is a possible D gene (6 bases). Per the germline V gene, CDR1 is DFQATT and CDR2 is SNEGSKA (reference sequence). The CDR3 extends over 14 amino acids. Trimming pared 3 bases from V and 4 bases from J, leaving 15 bases between. CDR3 coding DNA: TGCAGTGCTAGGGGGGGCTGGGGTTTCACTGAAGCTTTCTTT. It translates to CSARGGWGFTEAFF.

This clonotype was counted many times. The chain has TRBV5-1 and TRBJ2-7; no definite D call. There are 14 residues in the CDR3. V lost 0 bases to trimming and J lost 2 bases, with 9 bases between them. CDR1 is SGHRS and CDR2 is YFSETQ in the germline V gene. CDR3 residues: CASSLGAGAYEQYF. In DNA, the CDR3 is TGCGCCAGCAGCTTGGGCGCAGGCGCCTACGAGCAGTACTTC.

This clonotype was observed at least ten times. CDR3 nucleotide sequence: TGTGCCAGCAGCCGGACATCCCATATCAATGAGCAGTTCTTC. It is translated as CASSRTSHINEQFF. The V gene is TRBV3-1, the J gene TRBJ2-1; possible D gene TRBD1, 5 bases. CDR3 length: 14 residues. Germline CDR1 reads LGHDT; CDR2 reads YNNKEL (reference sequence). The V and J ends lost 4 bases and 6 bases respectively, with 13 bases between them.

The chain uses TRBV15 and TRBJ1-2; D gene unclear. The CDR3 loop spans 13 amino acids. The germline V gene has CDR1 LNHNV and CDR2 YYDKDF (reference sequence). V was clipped by 0 bases and J by 3 bases, with 5 bases between them. The CDR3 DNA reads as TGTGCCACCAGCAGAGATGACGACTATGGCTACACCTTC. This translates into CATSRDDDYGYTF.

The V gene is TRBV9, the J gene TRBJ2-1; 8 bases align to TRBD2. Germline assignment: CDR1 SGDLS and CDR2 YYNGEE. The V gene end was trimmed by 3 bases and the J gene end by 0 bases; junction bases not matched to a gene: 8. The CDR3 consists of 17 residues. The CDR3 DNA reads TGTGCCAGCAGCGCCCTAGGCGGGAGGAGCTCCTACAATGAGCAGTTCTTC. Translated, it gives CASSALGGRSSYNEQFF.

There are many counts of this clonotype. The rearrangement joins TRBV30 to TRBJ2-2; D is ambiguous. Germline V gene data show CDR1 as GTSNPN and CDR2 as SVGIG (reference sequence). The CDR3 runs 11 residues. Trimming removed 2 bases from V and 6 bases from J, with 4 bases in between. The CDR3: CAWSYPGELFF. CDR3 nucleotide sequence: TGTGCCTGGAGTTACCCCGGGGAGCTGTTTTTT.

This clonotype was counted a few times. V is TRBV28 and J is TRBJ2-7; 15 bases are a match to TRBD2. Losses at the gene ends were 8 bases for V and 2 bases for J; bases not matched to a gene: 7. The CDR3 is 16 residues long. Germline-derived CDR1 and CDR2 are MDHEN and SYDVKM. The CDR3 DNA reads as TGTGCCAGCCATAAACGGACTAGCGGGAGGGCCTACGAGCAGTACTTC. Translation gives CASHKRTSGRAYEQYF.

V is TRBV28 and J is TRBJ1-1; possible D gene TRBD1, 5 bases. Looked up from germline, CDR1 is MDHEN and CDR2 is SYDVKM. With 10 bases removed from V and 5 bases from J, the gap between germline ends came to 17 bases. CDR3 size: 13 residues. The CDR3 nucleotides are TGTGCCACCGGACCGGGGGGACGGACTGAAGCTTTCTTT. Translating it yields CATGPGGRTEAFF.

This clonotype showed up just a few times. The chain uses TRBV28 and TRBJ2-7; TRBD2 matches at 7 bases. Germline trimming cut 6 bases from V and 5 bases from J; bases unmatched to any gene: 7. Per germline, CDR1 MDHEN and CDR2 SYDVKM. This CDR3 spans 13 amino acids. The CDR3 coding sequence is TGTGCCAGCAGAACGGGAGGAATCGACGAGCAGTACTTC. This translates into CASRTGGIDEQYF.

This clonotype was seen ten or more times. The chain employs TRBV25-1 and TRBJ1-2; D possibly corresponds to TRBD1 (6 bases). The V end was cut by 4 bases, the J end by 3 bases, with 12 bases between. This CDR3 comprises 14 residues. CDR1 MGHDK and CDR2 SYGVNS come from the germline V gene. The CDR3 bases are TGTGCCAGCAGTGCAAGGGACATCGACTATGGCTACACCTTC. Amino acid sequence: CASSARDIDYGYTF.

This clonotype was counted at least ten times. This chain connects TRBV25-1 to TRBJ2-3; D not resolved. The CDR3 is 13 amino acids. V was cut by 3 bases and J by 2 bases, with 6 bases left in between. Per the germline V gene, CDR1 is MGHDK and CDR2 is SYGVNS. The CDR3 spells CASSDHPTDTQYF. In nucleotides, the CDR3 is TGTGCCAGCAGTGACCACCCCACAGATACGCAGTATTTT.

Many counts were recorded for this clonotype. This chain uses TRBV18 with TRBJ2-5, with D tentatively TRBD1 (6 bases). Trimming took 6 bases from V and 1 from J, leaving 9 bases between them. The CDR3 length is 13 residues. CDR1 and CDR2 from the germline V gene are KGHSH and LQKENI. The CDR3, as DNA: TGTGCCAGCTCGCGACAGGTCCAAGAGACCCAGTACTTC. Translated, it gives CASSRQVQETQYF.

This clonotype was seen at least ten times. This chain connects TRBV7-9 to TRBJ2-7, with 7 bases fitting TRBD2. From germline, CDR1 is SEHNR and CDR2 FQNEAQ (reference sequence). Losses at the gene ends were 5 bases for V and 5 bases for J; bases not matched to a gene: 24. CDR3 length: 19 residues. As DNA, the CDR3 is TGTGCCAGCAGCCCGGATCTCGAGGGGAACTTTGCAGGGAGGGACGAGCAGTACTTC. Its protein product is CASSPDLEGNFAGRDEQYF. The whole variable domain, filled in from reference TRBV7-9 and TRBJ2-7, reads DTGVSQNPRHKITKRGQNVTFRCDPISEHNRLYWYRQTLGQGPEFLTYFQNEAQLEKSRLLSDRFSAERPKGSFSTLEIQRTEQGDSAMYLCASSPDLEGNFAGRDEQYFGPGTRLTVT.

Many counts were recorded for this clonotype. This chain's CDR3 is CSAASGRVETQYF. CDR3 DNA sequence: TGCAGTGCTGCCAGCGGGAGGGTAGAGACCCAGTACTTC. The chain carries TRBV20-1 and TRBJ2-5; 10 nucleotides line up with TRBD2. CDR3 length: 13 residues. Germline lookup yields CDR1 DFQATT and CDR2 SNEGSKA (reference sequence). Trimming cost V 5 bases and J 4 bases; bases outside gene matches: 4.

This clonotype was counted ten times or more. This chain links TRBV4-3 with TRBJ2-6, with TRBD1 identical over 10 bases. Germline CDR1 is LGHNA and CDR2 is YSLEER. The CDR3 is made up of 18 amino acids. V shed 0 bases, J shed 1 base, and the junction held 3 bases outside the gene matches. The CDR3 loop is CASSQDPGQGSGANVLTF. The CDR3 nucleotides read TGCGCCAGCAGCCAAGACCCGGGACAGGGGTCTGGGGCCAACGTCCTGACTTTC.

This clonotype was seen ten or more times. The chain carries TRBV24-1 and TRBJ2-1, with D perhaps TRBD1 (7 bases). The V gene lost 4 bases and the J gene lost 2 bases, with 14 bases spanning the gap. CDR3 length: 16 residues. Germline V gives CDR1 KGHDR, CDR2 SFDVKD. As DNA, the CDR3 is TGTGCCACCAGTGAGCCTGACAGGGAGGCCTACAATGAGCAGTTCTTC. This sequence encodes CATSEPDREAYNEQFF.

The V gene is TRBV7-2, the J gene TRBJ1-2; D remains unclear. The V gene lost 3 bases and the J gene lost 0 bases, with 11 bases spanning the gap. The germline V gene encodes CDR1 SGHTA and CDR2 FQGNSA. This CDR3 has 15 residues. The CDR3 is CASSFSGLANYGYTF. CDR3 DNA: TGTGCCAGCAGCTTCTCAGGACTAGCTAACTATGGCTACACCTTC.

Many counts were recorded for this clonotype. The chain is built from TRBV6-2 or TRBV6-3 and TRBJ2-3, with a possible D match to TRBD2 (5 bases). CDR1 MNHEY and CDR2 SVGEGT come from the germline V gene. Trimming took off 8 bases at V and 1 base at J, with 16 bases between the two ends. CDR3 size: 15 residues. CDR3 bases: TGTGCCAGCTGTCCATGGGGAGAGGGCACAGATACGCAGTATTTT. It translates to CASCPWGEGTDTQYF.

This clonotype counts as large. This chain uses TRBV12-3 or TRBV12-4 with TRBJ2-1; D is uncertain. This CDR3 is built from 12 residues. Trimming shortened V by 6 bases and J by 10 bases, and 13 bases separated the two germline ends. The CDR3, as DNA: TGTGCCAGCAGAACAGCAGGTAACGAGCAGTTCTTC. As protein: CASRTAGNEQFF.